This TCR beta chain was identified in a study of cytomegalovirus exposure and HLA in healthy donors. General observations from the study: Association of a missense DCLRE1C variant with TCR beta V- and J-gene trimming was reported in a later analysis.

Comments on this clone: The antigen is unknown.

With 60 Vbeta and 13 Jbeta primers, the PCR was carried out. The assay was immunoSEQ multiplex PCR, and TCRdb's table has in-frame clones only and misses some. Here the sample spans roughly 160,000 clones, roughly 85% being singletons. Looked up from germline, CDR1 is SGHRS and CDR2 is YFSETQ. This CDR3 contains 14 residues. J gave up 6 bases and V 5 bases, and 8 bases lay outside the gene matches. The chain links TRBV5-1 to TRBJ1-1; 9 nucleotides align to TRBD1. The TCR comes from a woman between 45 and 65 years old in good health and CMV-seronegative. Sequenced material: PBMCs. CDR3 bases: TGCGCCAGCAGACTAACAGGGGGCTCACCTGAAGCTTTCTTT. Amino acid sequence: CASRLTGGSPEAFF.